Listed below are T cell receptor beta chains from one sample, sequenced in a study of cytomegalovirus exposure and HLA in healthy donors. Produced via immunoSEQ multiplex PCR; TCRdb's table is partial and in-frame only. This table has about 150,000 clones, about 80% appearing once. The sequencing input was PBMCs. The receptors stem from a middle-aged man in good health and CMV-seropositive. The CDR3 runs from the conserved cysteine through the conserved F or W. The D gene is left open where the match is weak. Expanded clones are given a class, and other clones once, few, many or no size at all.

d_gene	v_gene	abundance	j_gene	CDR3aa	CDR3nt
NA	TRBV2	NA	TRBJ2-7	CASSARGGDYEQYF	TGTGCCAGCAGTGCTAGGGGGGGGGATTACGAGCAGTACTTC
NA	TRBV19	NA	TRBJ1-5	CASSKTGLDSPQHF	TGTGCCAGTAGTAAAACAGGGCTTGATTCGCCCCAGCATTTT
TRBD1	TRBV7-2	few	TRBJ2-2	CASSPSWTGGTGELFF	TGTGCCAGCAGCCCTAGTTGGACAGGGGGCACCGGGGAGCTGTTTTTT
NA	TRBV11-2	NA	TRBJ1-2	CASSLDLTVYTGYTF	TGTGCCAGCAGCTTAGATCTTACAGTATATACGGGCTACACCTTC
TRBD2	TRBV6-1	NA	TRBJ2-7	CASRPGLAYEQYF	TGTGCCAGCAGGCCGGGACTAGCCTACGAGCAGTACTTC
NA	TRBV6-4	NA	TRBJ2-1	CASSDSGGGNEQFF	TGTGCCAGCAGTGACTCAGGGGGGGGGAATGAGCAGTTCTTC
TRBD1	TRBV18	NA	TRBJ1-1	CASSPETGGSEAFF	TGTGCCAGCTCACCTGAGACAGGGGGATCTGAAGCTTTCTTT
TRBD2	TRBV11-1	NA	TRBJ2-1	CASSFWLAGNNNEQFF	TGTGCCAGCAGCTTTTGGCTAGCGGGGAACAACAATGAGCAGTTCTTC
NA	TRBV5-5	NA	TRBJ1-3	CASSLAPGKSNTIYF	TGTGCCAGCAGCTTGGCGCCAGGAAAATCAAACACCATATATTTT
NA	TRBV27	NA	TRBJ2-7	CASARSGSYEQYF	TGTGCCAGCGCCCGTTCGGGGTCCTACGAGCAGTACTTC
NA	TRBV28	NA	TRBJ1-4	CASSSPRGNEKLFF	TGTGCCAGCAGTTCCCCTCGCGGGAATGAAAAACTGTTTTTT
TRBD2	TRBV30	NA	TRBJ2-1	CAWRSPGLAGHNEQFF	TGTGCCTGGAGGAGTCCGGGACTAGCGGGCCACAATGAGCAGTTCTTC
TRBD1	TRBV29-1	NA	TRBJ2-7	CSDLEDGQAAYEQYF	TGCAGCGACCTGGAGGATGGACAGGCCGCCTACGAGCAGTACTTC
NA	TRBV6-4	NA	TRBJ2-1	CASSEGGRRFDEQFF	TGTGCCAGCAGTGAAGGTGGGAGAAGGTTTGATGAGCAGTTCTTC
TRBD1	TRBV28	NA	TRBJ1-1	CAGGTGENTEAFF	TGTGCCGGAGGGACAGGAGAGAACACTGAAGCTTTCTTT
TRBD2	TRBV7-2	NA	TRBJ2-7	CASSLASGRAYYEQYF	TGTGCCAGCAGCTTAGCTAGCGGGAGGGCGTATTACGAGCAGTACTTC
NA	TRBV7-9	NA	TRBJ2-5	CASSLISGKETQYF	TGTGCCAGCAGCTTAATCAGCGGTAAAGAGACCCAGTACTTC
NA	TRBV5-8	few	TRBJ1-1	CASRPPQGMNTEAFF	TGTGCCAGCAGACCGCCACAGGGTATGAACACTGAAGCTTTCTTT
TRBD2	TRBV10-2	once	TRBJ2-7	CASSALAGEYEQYF	TGCGCCAGCAGTGCTCTAGCGGGAGAGTACGAGCAGTACTTC
TRBD2	TRBV19	NA	TRBJ2-1	CASSITGTSGYNEQFF	TGTGCCAGTAGTATCACCGGGACTAGCGGCTACAATGAGCAGTTCTTC
NA	TRBV6-5	NA	TRBJ2-7	CASSFGADYEQYF	TGTGCCAGCAGCTTCGGAGCCGATTACGAGCAGTACTTC
TRBD1	TRBV19	NA	TRBJ1-5	CASSMGQEGQPQHF	TGTGCCAGTAGTATGGGACAGGAGGGTCAGCCCCAGCATTTT